This T cell receptor (beta chain) was recorded in a study of shared clonotypes between healthy human individuals. The study, taken as a whole, reports: Despite large depth, rarefaction showed incomplete sorted-subset sequencing.

Concerning this clone itself: What it binds is unknown.

The CDR3 spans 17 residues. Germline loops: CDR1 SGHTA, CDR2 FQGNSA. Between the trimmed V and J ends, which lost 1 base and 8 bases, there was a span of 23 bases. The method was immunoSEQ multiplex PCR; TCRdb's version includes in-frame clones alone and lacks a portion of them. The sample consists of about 1.5 million clones, 95% to 99% of them appearing once. The TCR originated in a man aged 25 to 40 in good health. The V gene is TRBV7-2, the J gene TRBJ1-1; D is possibly TRBD1 (5 bases). The material sequenced was naive CD4+ T cells sorted from blood. The subset: CD45RA+ positively selected. The CDR3 DNA is TGTGCCAGCAGCTTAGTAAAATTGGGCCAGGGAGCTAACGAAGCTTTCTTT. Its protein is CASSLVKLGQGANEAFF.